This T cell receptor beta chain was captured by sequencing in a study of T-cell memory formation after mild COVID-19. About this clonotype: Antigen unknown.

Deletions cut 3 bases from V and 2 bases from J, with 14 bases between. Germline V gene sequence: CDR1 GTSNPN, CDR2 SVGIG (reference sequence). The CDR3 has 14 residues. Findings and limits, study-wide: Later expanders leaned CD4+, whereas clones that contracted between day 15 and 85 were balanced CD4/CD8.

Each CDR3 protein gets one entry after TCRdb re-called the 5' RACE reads with MiXCR. The top ten hold roughly 6% of the sample, which has about 110,000 distinct CDR3 sequences, over 15% seen once. Sequencing used PBMCs or a T cell subset sorted from them (not recorded which). V is TRBV30 and J is TRBJ2-7; a possible D gene is TRBD1 (5 bases). The source is a man younger than 30 who had mild COVID-19 (a few samples of this study predate the infection). Cell type and time point are not known. In DNA form, the CDR3 reads TGTGCCTGGAGCTTTCGTGGACAAGCCTACGAGCAGTACTTC. Translation gives CAWSFRGQAYEQYF.